These T cell receptor beta chains were read from a single sample in a study of T cells in Graves' hyperthyroidism and ophthalmopathy. MiXCR, run by TCRdb on the multiplex PCR reads, gives a single entry per CDR3 protein. Here the sample spans 550,000 to 600,000 distinct CDR3 sequences, around 17% being singletons. The sample consisted of blood. Every receptor here comes from a woman between 18 and 30 years old with Graves' hyperthyroidism. Both conserved end residues are part of each CDR3. The D gene is left open where the match is weak. A row's size may be missing; if present it is once, few, many or a size class.

D gene,clone size,J gene,V gene,CDR3 protein,CDR3 DNA
TRBD2,many,TRBJ2-5,TRBV7-9,CASSPRAGASGTQYF,TGTGCCAGCAGCCCGAGGGCGGGAGCAAGCGGGACCCAGTACTTC
.,.,TRBJ1-3,TRBV6-6,CASSYSGGTGNTIYF,TGTGCCAGCAGTTACTCGGGGGGAACTGGAAACACCATATATTTT
.,.,TRBJ2-3,TRBV2,CASREDGVTDTQYF,TGTGCCAGCAGAGAGGACGGAGTCACAGATACGCAGTATTTT
TRBD1,few,TRBJ1-2,TRBV2,CASSELGTGAIYGYTF,TGTGCCAGCAGTGAACTTGGGACAGGGGCCATCTATGGCTACACCTTC
TRBD1,few,TRBJ1-6,TRBV5-6,CASSPVIGTGDSPLHF,TGTGCCAGCAGCCCCGTAATTGGGACAGGGGATTCACCCCTCCACTTT
.,.,TRBJ1-5,TRBV20-1,CSAEIWRGNQPQHF,TGCAGTGCTGAGATATGGCGCGGAAATCAGCCCCAGCATTTT
.,many,TRBJ1-5,TRBV24-1,CATSDWRSSGQPQHF,TGTGCCACCAGTGATTGGAGGAGTTCCGGTCAGCCCCAGCATTTT
.,few,TRBJ2-6,TRBV7-2,CASSRRVVSGANVLTF,TGTGCCAGCAGCCGGAGGGTTGTCTCTGGGGCCAACGTCCTGACTTTC
.,many,TRBJ1-1,TRBV6-2/TRBV6-3,CATRLTGYTEAFF,TGTGCCACCAGGCTAACAGGGTACACTGAAGCTTTCTTT
TRBD2,many,TRBJ2-1,TRBV20-1,CSASSGRAYGNEQFF,TGCAGTGCTAGTAGCGGGAGGGCCTATGGCAATGAGCAGTTCTTC
.,.,TRBJ1-3,TRBV6-1,CASSTRSPMDTIYF,TGTGCCAGCAGCACAAGGTCGCCGATGGACACCATATATTTT
.,many,TRBJ2-3,TRBV7-9,CASSLLAGDTQYF,TGTGCCAGCAGCTTACTAGCCGGAGATACGCAGTATTTT
TRBD2,few,TRBJ2-1,TRBV19,CASSIAAGGPAREQFF,TGTGCCAGTAGTATAGCGGCGGGGGGGCCGGCTCGAGAGCAGTTCTTC
TRBD1,.,TRBJ2-7,TRBV5-1,CASTRDRTYEQYF,TGCGCCAGCACTCGGGACAGAACCTACGAGCAGTACTTC
TRBD1,.,TRBJ2-1,TRBV29-1,CSVEGTGTQKQFF,TGCAGCGTTGAGGGGACAGGGACTCAGAAGCAGTTCTTC